This TCR beta chain was captured by sequencing in a study of blood T cell repertoires in COVID-19. This clone was found a few times. The CDR3 is 10 amino acids. The V gene's germline CDR1 is DFQATT and CDR2 SNEGSKA (reference sequence). Between the trimmed V and J ends, which lost 6 bases and 5 bases, there was a span of 7 bases. Methods used by the authors: Estimation of nucleated cell counts relied on the amplification of reference gene primers. Using immunoSEQ multiplex PCR, the repertoire was profiled, and TCRdb retains in-frame clones only, with some absent. V, J and clone size derive from that table, while D and trimming were established from the DNA sequence. The table lists some 170,000 clones, roughly 87% of them singletons.

The sample comprised peripheral blood. This chain links TRBV20-1 with TRBJ2-5; D gene unclear. The clonotype was recovered from a woman between 45 and 65 years old with acute or convalescent COVID-19. As DNA, the CDR3 is TGCAGTGCCTGGAGCGAGACCCAGTACTTC. It specifies CSAWSETQYF.